These 24 T cell receptor beta chains were sequenced from one sample in a study of technical replicates of blood from a few donors. Clones were read by immunoSEQ multiplex PCR, and TCRdb kept only the in-frame ones, dropping some. The sample records 55,000 to 70,000 clones, 85% to 90% being singletons. The sequenced sample was PBMCs. These TCRs come from a human donor in good health. Some clones in this sample may be carry-over from other donors' samples.

This chain links TRBV4-2 with TRBJ2-4, with 8 bases fitting TRBD2. Per the germline V gene, CDR1 is LGHNA and CDR2 is YNFKEQ. The length of the CDR3 is 17 residues. J gave up 0 bases and V 0 bases, and 4 bases lay outside the gene matches. CDR3 in DNA: TGTGCCAGCAGCCAAGATCAGCTAGCGGGAGCCAAAAACATTCAGTACTTC. Residues: CASSQDQLAGAKNIQYF.

J is TRBJ2-1 and V is TRBV19; perhaps TRBD2 as D (7 bases). This CDR3 spans 18 amino acids. Germline assignment: CDR1 LNHDA and CDR2 SQIVND (reference sequence). Deletions cut 2 bases from V and 2 bases from J, with 19 bases between. The CDR3 reads CASSITPSPGGPYNEQFF. The CDR3, as DNA: TGTGCCAGTAGTATAACGCCCTCGCCGGGGGGCCCCTACAATGAGCAGTTCTTC.

The genes are TRBV19 and TRBJ1-4; possibly TRBD1 for D (5 bases). Germline CDR1 LNHDA, CDR2 SQIVND (reference sequence). This CDR3 spans 13 amino acids. Between the trimmed V and J ends, which lost 11 bases and 11 bases, there was a span of 21 bases. The CDR3 nucleotides are TGTGCCGGACAATCGACCTACTCGAGTAAACTGTTTTTT. This gives the protein CAGQSTYSSKLFF.

The V gene is TRBV11-3, the J gene TRBJ2-5; 10 bases align to TRBD2. V lost 1 base, J lost 4 bases, and 3 bases stayed unmatched. Germline values: CDR1 SGHNT, CDR2 YENEEA. The length of the CDR3 is 15 residues. In DNA form, the CDR3 reads TGTGCCAGCAGCTTAGCCAGCGGGAGGGTAGAGACCCAGTACTTC. It encodes CASSLASGRVETQYF.

The V gene is TRBV5-5, the J gene TRBJ1-6, with a possible D match to TRBD1 (6 bases). This CDR3 is built from 14 residues. The V end lost 7 bases, the J end lost 10 bases, and 18 bases lay between the germline ends. CDR1 and CDR2 (germline): SGHKS, YYEKEE (reference sequence). The CDR3 region is CASALGGRESPLHF. CDR3 sequence (DNA): TGTGCCAGCGCTCTCGGGGGGCGAGAATCACCCCTCCACTTT. Together with reference TRBV5-5 and TRBJ1-6, the CDR3 gives the full variable domain: DAGVTQSPTHLIKTRGQQVTLRCSPISGHKSVSWYQQVLGQGPQFIFQYYEKEERGRGNFPDRFSARQFPNYSSELNVNALLLGDSALYLCASALGGRESPLHFGNGTRLTVT.

This sequence joins TRBV11-2 and TRBJ1-1; D is unclear. CDR1 is SGHAT and CDR2 is FQNNGV in the germline V gene. V was cut by 1 base and J by 5 bases, with 8 bases left in between. The CDR3 contains 13 residues. The CDR3 DNA sequence: TGTGCCAGCAGCTTAGTGGAGGGAACTGAAGCTTTCTTT. Residues: CASSLVEGTEAFF.

The chain combines TRBV5-4 with TRBJ2-3, with 13 bases fitting TRBD2. Trimming at V came to 4 bases and at J to 2 bases, leaving 7 bases not matched to a gene. CDR1 is SGHNT and CDR2 is YYREEE in the germline V gene (reference sequence). This CDR3 is built from 17 residues. The CDR3, as DNA: TGTGCCAGCAGCCAGGGACTAGCGGGGCCCTTCACAGATACGCAGTATTTT. The encoded protein is CASSQGLAGPFTDTQYF.

The chain recombines TRBV6-1 with TRBJ2-7, with D perhaps TRBD1 (6 bases). CDR1 MNHNS and CDR2 SASEGT come from the germline V gene. CDR3 size: 13 residues. V was trimmed by 8 bases and J by 2 bases, leaving 13 bases between them. In DNA form, the CDR3 reads TGTGCCAGCTATGGGGGACAAACCTACGAGCAGTACTTC. It is translated as CASYGGQTYEQYF.

The J gene is TRBJ2-7, the V gene TRBV2, with a possible D match to TRBD1 (5 bases). This CDR3 is 15 amino acids long. Between the trimmed V and J ends, which lost 7 bases and 3 bases, there was a span of 19 bases. The germline CDR1 and CDR2 sequences are SNHLY and FYNNEI. The CDR3 protein is CASTRSMDTYYEQYF. The CDR3, as DNA: TGTGCCAGCACACGAAGTATGGACACCTACTACGAGCAGTACTTC.

The chain is built from TRBV5-8 and TRBJ2-1; no reliable D call. The germline V gene encodes CDR1 SGHTS and CDR2 YDEGEE. V was trimmed by 2 bases and J by 0 bases, leaving 9 bases between them. CDR3 length: 15 residues. CDR3: CASSFGAPSYNEQFF. The CDR3 DNA is TGTGCCAGCAGCTTTGGAGCACCCTCCTACAATGAGCAGTTCTTC.

V gene TRBV4-3 combines with J gene TRBJ2-2; TRBD2 matches at 8 bases. The germline V gene has CDR1 LGHNA and CDR2 YSLEER. The ends lost 0 bases at V and 4 bases at J; junction bases unmatched: 7. CDR3 length: 17 amino acids. CDR3 in amino acids: CASSQDRTGRATGELFF. The CDR3 DNA is TGCGCCAGCAGCCAAGACCGTACCGGGAGGGCCACCGGGGAGCTGTTTTTT.

V gene TRBV9 combines with J gene TRBJ1-6; D ambiguous. The germline V and J ends were trimmed by 4 bases and 4 bases, with 9 bases remaining between them. CDR1 and CDR2 from the germline V gene are SGDLS and YYNGEE. The CDR3 consists of 14 residues. The CDR3 DNA is TGTGCCAGCAGCCCCCCCGGGTATAATTCACCCCTCCACTTT. It encodes CASSPPGYNSPLHF.

The chain employs TRBV4-3 and TRBJ1-2; unclear D gene. Germline V gene sequence: CDR1 LGHNA, CDR2 YSLEER. The CDR3 covers 13 residues. Trimming stripped 1 base from V and 2 bases from J, with 5 bases between. The CDR3 DNA reads TGCGCCAGCAGCCAAGGGGAGAACTATGGCTACACCTTC. Translated, it gives CASSQGENYGYTF.

The chain couples TRBV20-1 to TRBJ2-5; D gene ambiguous. V was pared by 2 bases and J by 5 bases, with 6 bases between. CDR3 size: 11 residues. Germline V gene lookup returns CDR1 DFQATT and CDR2 SNEGSKA (reference sequence). The CDR3 bases are TGCAGTGCTAGACTAGGCGAGACCCAGTACTTC. Translation gives CSARLGETQYF.

This clone was seen once. This rearrangement joins TRBV15 to TRBJ1-1; 9 bases map to TRBD1. Germline CDR1 and CDR2: LNHNV and YYDKDF (reference sequence). CDR3 size: 16 residues. With 1 base clipped from V and 1 base from J, the junction kept 4 bases outside the gene matches. The CDR3 loop reads CATSRGPGQGNTEAFF. As DNA, the CDR3 is TGTGCCACCAGCAGAGGCCCGGGACAGGGGAACACTGAAGCTTTCTTT. Using reference TRBV15 and TRBJ1-1 for the parts outside the CDR3, the full variable domain is DAMVIQNPRYQVTQFGKPVTLSCSQTLNHNVMYWYQQKSSQAPKLLFHYYDKDFNNEADTPDNFQSRRPNTSFCFLDIRSPGLGDTAMYLCATSRGPGQGNTEAFFGQGTRLTVV.

This clone was seen just once. V gene TRBV4-3 combines with J gene TRBJ1-2, with 9 nucleotides matching TRBD1. CDR1 LGHNA and CDR2 YSLEER come from the germline V gene. The CDR3 contains 14 residues. Trimming took 1 base from V and 6 from J; bases not matched to a gene: 3. The CDR3 protein is CASSQATGGDGYTF. CDR3 nucleotides: TGCGCCAGCAGCCAAGCTACAGGGGGCGATGGCTACACCTTC.

The rearrangement joins TRBV7-6 to TRBJ2-1; TRBD1 matches at 9 bases. This CDR3 comprises 13 residues. V lost 4 bases, J lost 8 bases, and 3 bases stayed unmatched. The germline CDR1 and CDR2 sequences are SGHVS and FNYEAQ. CDR3 residues: CASSWDRVDEQFF. The DNA of the CDR3 is TGTGCCAGCAGCTGGGACAGGGTTGATGAGCAGTTCTTC.

J is TRBJ2-7 and V is TRBV4-2, with 8 bases lining up with TRBD2. The CDR3 is 16 amino acids. V lost 0 bases to trimming and J lost 2 bases; unmatched junction nucleotides: 6. Germline V lookup: CDR1 LGHNA, CDR2 YNFKEQ. Written as DNA, the CDR3 is TGTGCCAGCAGCCAAGATATTGGACTAGCCACCTACGAGCAGTACTTC. Its translation: CASSQDIGLATYEQYF.

The chain combines TRBV12-5 with TRBJ2-3; weak D call: TRBD2 (6 bases). CDR3 length: 16 amino acids. Deletions cut 6 bases from V and 0 bases from J, with 16 bases between. CDR1 is LGHNT and CDR2 is FRNRAP in the germline V gene. The CDR3 DNA sequence: TGTGCTAGTGGCCAATCCGGGGGACCTAGCACAGATACGCAGTATTTT. Translating gives CASGQSGGPSTDTQYF.

A single count supports this clone. The chain is built from TRBV7-2 and TRBJ2-5; D is ambiguous. The ends were cut back, 5 bases at V and 2 bases at J, with 9 bases in the middle. The germline CDR1 and CDR2 sequences are SGHTA and FQGNSA. The CDR3 runs 13 residues. CDR3 amino acids: CASSRWRQETQYF. CDR3 coding DNA: TGTGCCAGCAGCCGATGGAGACAAGAGACCCAGTACTTC.

The chain employs TRBV2 and TRBJ1-5, with a weak D call TRBD1 (6 bases). The CDR3 consists of 13 residues. V was clipped by 6 bases and J by 6 bases, with 12 bases between them. Germline CDR1 SNHLY, CDR2 FYNNEI. The CDR3 DNA is TGTGCCAGCAGGACGACAGGTTTTCAGCCCCAGCATTTT. Translating gives CASRTTGFQPQHF. Full variable domain (missing parts from reference TRBV2 and TRBJ1-5): EPEVTQTPSHQVTQMGQEVILRCVPISNHLYFYWYRQILGQKVEFLVSFYNNEISEKSEIFDDQFSVERPDGSNFTLKIRSTKLEDSAMYFCASRTTGFQPQHFGDGTRLSIL.

The chain employs TRBV6-6 and TRBJ1-4; no firm D call. Trimming stripped 2 bases from V and 8 bases from J, with 9 bases between. CDR1 is MNHNY, CDR2 SVGAGI, per germline (reference sequence). The CDR3 has 13 residues. CDR3 bases: TGTGCCAGCAGTTACGGTAATCGGGAAAAACTGTTTTTT. This encodes CASSYGNREKLFF.

V usage is TRBV25-1 and J usage is TRBJ1-4, with D hard to call. Deletions cut 5 bases from V and 0 bases from J, with 16 bases between. The CDR3 length is 17 residues. The V gene's germline CDR1 is MGHDK and CDR2 SYGVNS. The CDR3 DNA is TGTGCCAGCAGTACGGTCCGGGTAACCCCAACTAATGAAAAACTGTTTTTT. It encodes CASSTVRVTPTNEKLFF.

V and J are TRBV19 and TRBJ1-5; the D gene is possibly TRBD1 (6 bases). V was cut by 3 bases and J by 2 bases, with 14 bases left in between. The CDR3 sequence is 16 residues long. The germline V gene encodes CDR1 LNHDA and CDR2 SQIVND (reference sequence). The CDR3 coding sequence is TGTGCCAGTAGTATCAGGGGAAACGGGGGCAATCAGCCCCAGCATTTT. Encoded protein: CASSIRGNGGNQPQHF.